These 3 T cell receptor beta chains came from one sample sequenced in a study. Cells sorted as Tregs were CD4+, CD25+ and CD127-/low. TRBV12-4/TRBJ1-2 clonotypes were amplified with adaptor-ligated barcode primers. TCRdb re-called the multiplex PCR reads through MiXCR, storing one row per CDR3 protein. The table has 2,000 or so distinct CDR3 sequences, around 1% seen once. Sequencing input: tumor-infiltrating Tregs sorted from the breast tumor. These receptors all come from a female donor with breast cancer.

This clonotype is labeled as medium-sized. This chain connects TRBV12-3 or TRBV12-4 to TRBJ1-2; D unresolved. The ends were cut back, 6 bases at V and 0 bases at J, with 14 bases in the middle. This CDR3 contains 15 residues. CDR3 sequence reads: CASSLATQTNYGYTF. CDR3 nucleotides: TGTGCCAGCAGCTTGGCCACACAGACTAACTATGGCTACACCTTC.

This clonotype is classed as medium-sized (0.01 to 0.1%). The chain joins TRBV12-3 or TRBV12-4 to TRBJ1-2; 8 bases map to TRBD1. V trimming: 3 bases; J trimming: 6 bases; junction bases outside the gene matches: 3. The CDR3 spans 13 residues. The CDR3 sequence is CASSLTGEHGYTF. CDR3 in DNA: TGTGCCAGCAGTTTGACAGGGGAGCATGGCTACACCTTC.

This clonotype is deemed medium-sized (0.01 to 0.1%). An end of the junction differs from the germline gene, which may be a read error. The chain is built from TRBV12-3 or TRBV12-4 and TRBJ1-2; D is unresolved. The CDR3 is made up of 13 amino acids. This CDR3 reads CASSLVTDYGYTF. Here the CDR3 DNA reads TGTGCCAGCAGTTTAGTGACCGACTACGGCTACACCTTC.